One and the same sample provided the 32 T cell receptor gamma chains below, sequenced in a study of γδ T cells in repeated Plasmodium falciparum infection. TCRdb repeated clone calling on the multiplex PCR reads with CATT. The sample consists of 20,000 to 30,000 gamma-chain clones, roughly 3.1% of them appearing once. Bulk repertoires came from Vgamma9/Vdelta2+ or Vdelta2-negative gammadelta T cells flow-sorted from PBMC. Source material: gamma-delta T cells from blood. Receptor source: a pool of human donors (malaria-infected and uninfected, not separated).

A remark on this clone: With only one base between it and a far larger clone, this is likely a read error. The DNA is omitted, as the CDR3 cannot be located on it reliably, and the CDR3 follows TCRdb's listing. In the same sample, other DNA sequences code for this CDR3. Called V gene: TRGV9; the J gene was not called. Including both end residues, the CDR3 is 28 amino acids long. Germline CDR1 and CDR2: GITISATS and ISYDGTV (reference sequence). The CDR3 loop reads CASLRGRNSLAVEQHWLSQVSIGRIQHF.

This clone was seen repeatedly, ten times or more. It is likely a read error: a sequence one base away is far more abundant. This CDR3 is also generated by other DNA sequences in the sample. The V gene is TRGV9, the J gene TRGJP. The germline V gene encodes CDR1 GITISATS and CDR2 ISYDGTV (reference sequence). The CDR3 runs 19 residues. CDR3 in amino acids: CALWEVHLVRELGKKIKVF. As DNA, the CDR3 is TGTGCCTTGTGGGAGGTGCATTTGGTGAGGGAGTTAGGCAAAAAAATCAAGGTATTT.

Ten or more counts support this clone. The TCRdb protein comes from a much larger clone and disagrees with this DNA's translation at residue 3, likely due to a read error; the protein given here is derived from the DNA. For the CDR3, the DNA is TGTGCCTCGTGGACATTAGAGTTGGGCAAAAAAATCAAGGTATTT. Its protein is CASWTLELGKKIKVF. The gene calls are TRGV9 and TRGJP. Germline CDR1 GITISATS, CDR2 ISYDGTV (reference sequence). This CDR3 region has 15 residues.

There are many counts of this clone. TCRdb records a much larger clone's protein for this DNA, with a difference at residue 12 that likely arises from a read error; the protein given is the translation of the DNA. This chain links TRGV9 with TRGJP. This CDR3 comprises 16 residues. Germline CDR1 reads GITISATS; CDR2 reads ISYDGTV (reference sequence). CDR3: CALWEHQELGKRIKVF. In DNA, the CDR3 is TGTGCCTTGTGGGAGCACCAAGAGTTGGGCAAAAGAATCAAGGTATTT.

As regards this clone: The translation of this DNA and the TCRdb protein of a much larger clone differ at residue 5, probably owing to a read error; the protein shown here is translated from the DNA. The CDR3, as DNA: TGTGCCTTGTGGGGGTTGAAACTCTTT. This sequence encodes CALWGLKLF. The chain has TRGV9 and TRGJ1 or TRGJ2. Because TCRdb records no J gene, it was assigned here through a match of the DNA to germline. CDR1 is GITISATS and CDR2 is ISYDGTV in the germline V gene (reference sequence). The junction had 4 bases not matched to a gene; V was cut back by 5 bases and J by 12 bases. This CDR3 contains 9 residues.

This clone was observed at least ten times. This DNA's translation and the protein TCRdb lists, from a much larger clone, do not match at residue 10, likely due to a read error; the protein shown is translated from the DNA. The chain links TRGV4 to TRGJ1 or TRGJ2. The J gene, missing from TCRdb, was assigned here through DNA to germline matching. Germline V gives CDR1 EGSTGY, CDR2 YDSYTSSV. The CDR3 consists of 13 residues. The CDR3 DNA reads as TGTGCCACCTGGGATGGGCGGTGTTATAGGAAACTCTTT. It encodes CATWDGRCYRKLF.

This clone appeared a few times. The TCRdb protein comes from a much larger clone and disagrees with this DNA's translation at residue 10, likely due to a read error; the protein given here is derived from the DNA. The sample contains more than one DNA sequence encoding this CDR3. The chain carries TRGV9 and TRGJ1 or TRGJ2. The J gene was not available in TCRdb and was assigned here by matching the DNA to germline segments. The CDR3 is 17 amino acids. Germline values: CDR1 GITISATS, CDR2 ISYDGTV (reference sequence). V shed 3 bases, J shed 0 bases, and the junction held 14 bases outside the gene matches. Here the CDR3 DNA reads TGTGCCTTGTGGGAGCCAACAACCCCCAGGAATTATTATAAGAAACTCTTT. Amino acid sequence: CALWEPTTPRNYYKKLF.

Points on this clone: This probably arose from a read error, given a far larger clone one base away. The sample holds other DNA sequences that translate to the same CDR3. DNA for the CDR3: TGTGCCACCTGGGATGATCTTTATTACAAGAAACTCTTT. Protein product: CATWDDLYYKKLF. The V and J genes are TRGV4 and TRGJ1 or TRGJ2. The J gene was missing in TCRdb and was found by matching the end of the DNA to germline. This CDR3 region has 13 residues. CDR1 and CDR2 (germline): EGSTGY, YDSYTSSV.

Of note for this clone: TCRdb pairs this DNA with a much larger clone's protein that differs at residue 4, likely a read error; the protein shown was translated from the DNA. The chain uses TRGV9 and TRGJP. In the absence of a J gene in TCRdb, the DNA was matched to germline to assign it here. Germline V gene data show CDR1 as GITISATS and CDR2 as ISYDGTV (reference sequence). The CDR3 has 14 amino acids. The CDR3 spells CALREVLGKKIKVF. CDR3 nucleotide sequence: TGTGCCTTGCGGGAGGTGTTGGGCAAAAAAATCAAGGTATTT.

Worth noting for this clone: This DNA translates differently at residue 9 from the TCRdb protein, which is that of a much larger clone; a read error is likely, and the protein shown is the DNA's own translation. J is TRGJ1 or TRGJ2 and V is TRGV9. The J gene, absent from TCRdb, was called here by matching the DNA to germline. The CDR3 runs to 14 residues. The germline V gene encodes CDR1 GITISATS and CDR2 ISYDGTV (reference sequence). V dropped 1 base and J dropped 5; count of bases not matched to a gene: 8. CDR3 coding DNA: TGTGCCTTGTGGGAGGTCCCTAAGCATTATAAGAAACTCTTT. The encoded protein is CALWEVPKHYKKLF.

This clone turned up a few times. The TCRdb protein, from a much larger clone, departs from this DNA's translation at residue 4, likely by read error; the protein shown derives from the DNA. This chain connects TRGV9 to TRGJ1 or TRGJ2. The J gene, missing from TCRdb, was assigned here through DNA to germline matching. The CDR3 loop spans 14 amino acids. Germline loops: CDR1 GITISATS, CDR2 ISYDGTV (reference sequence). The CDR3 sequence: CALREVPKYYKKLF. The CDR3 DNA sequence: TGTGCCTTGCGGGAGGTCCCTAAGTATTATAAGAAACTCTTT.

This clone was seen only a few times. The mismatch at residue 5 between this DNA's translation and the TCRdb protein of a much larger clone likely reflects a read error; the protein shown is translated from the DNA. The rearrangement joins TRGV9 to TRGJ1 or TRGJ2. As TCRdb names no J gene, one was assigned here on the basis of a DNA match to germline. The germline gives CDR1 GITISATS, CDR2 ISYDGTV (reference sequence). This CDR3 is 14 amino acids long. The CDR3: CALWKVDGDNKKLF. The CDR3 DNA sequence: TGTGCCTTGTGGAAGGTCGACGGGGACAATAAGAAACTCTTT.

Comment on this clone: The TCRdb record carries a much larger clone's protein, which differs from this DNA's translation at residue 8; a read error is the likely cause, and the protein listed here is the DNA translation. The chain carries TRGV9 and TRGJ1 or TRGJ2. The J gene, missing from TCRdb, was assigned here through DNA to germline matching. The CDR3 is 18 residues long. J gave up 0 bases and V 0 bases, and 14 bases lay outside the gene matches. CDR1 is GITISATS, CDR2 ISYDGTV, per germline (reference sequence). The DNA for the CDR3 is TGTGCCTTGTGGGAGGTGCCCCCCCCTCACCGGAATTATTATAAGAAACTCTTT. This gives the protein CALWEVPPPHRNYYKKLF.

This clone was seen only a few times. Only one base separates this from a far larger clonotype, so it likely reflects a read error. The DNA is left out, because the CDR3 cannot be placed on it with certainty; the CDR3 is given as TCRdb lists it. The sample carries other DNA sequences with the same CDR3. No J gene call was made, and the V gene is TRGV9. Germline V gives CDR1 GITISATS, CDR2 ISYDGTV (reference sequence). The CDR3 has 35 amino acids, counting both end residues. The CDR3 protein is CALWEARADRIIIRNSLAVEQHLLSQVSIGRIQHF.

This clone occurred a few times. The TCRdb protein comes from a much larger clone and disagrees with this DNA's translation at residue 5, likely due to a read error; the protein given here is derived from the DNA. This chain uses TRGV2 with TRGJ1 or TRGJ2. The CDR3 has 14 residues. The junction had 8 bases not matched to a gene; V was cut back by 6 bases and J by 0 bases. Germline V gene lookup returns CDR1 EGSNGY and CDR2 YDSYNSKV. In DNA form, the CDR3 reads TGTGCCACCTGGAACCTCGAGAATTATTATAAGAAACTCTTT. Translation: CATWNLENYYKKLF.

This clone was recorded many times. The protein TCRdb lists belongs to a much larger clone and differs from this DNA's translation at residue 4, which points to a read error; the protein shown is made from the DNA. The chain joins TRGV9 to TRGJ1 or TRGJ2. The J gene, absent from TCRdb, was called here by matching the DNA to germline. The CDR3 length is 14 residues. CDR1 and CDR2 from the germline V gene are GITISATS and ISYDGTV (reference sequence). Written as DNA, the CDR3 is TGTGCCTTGCGGGAGGGGGCTAGTTATTATAAGAAACTCTTT. It encodes CALREGASYYKKLF.

On this clone: A read error is likely here: a far larger clone is one base away. Other DNA sequences in this sample translate to the same CDR3. No J gene was named, though the V gene is TRGV9. This CDR3 spans 14 amino acids. Germline V CDR1 and CDR2: GITISATS, ISYDGTV (reference sequence). For the CDR3, the DNA is TGTGCCTTGTGGGAGGTGCCCACTGATTGGATCAAGACGTTC. As protein: CALWEVPTDWIKTF.

By proportion, this clone is medium-sized. A much larger clone is a single base away; this may be a read error. The V call is TRGV2, the J call TRGJ1 or TRGJ2. Germline assignment: CDR1 EGSNGY and CDR2 YDSYNSKV. V lost 0 bases and J lost 6; bases outside the gene matches: 5. This CDR3 contains 13 residues. The CDR3 nucleotides are TGTGCCACCTGGGACGGGCCTTCTTATAAGAAACTCTTT. Protein sequence: CATWDGPSYKKLF.

This clone was seen a handful of times. Translating this DNA gives a protein that differs at residue 8 from the TCRdb one, which belongs to a much larger clone; a read error is likely, and the protein shown is this translation. The chain joins TRGV8 to TRGJ1 or TRGJ2. TCRdb carries no J gene annotation; the J gene was assigned here by matching the DNA with germline. Per germline, CDR1 VENAVY and CDR2 YDSYNSRV. The V segment lost 0 bases and the J segment 12 bases; nucleotides outside the gene matches: 5. This CDR3 has 11 residues. In DNA form, the CDR3 reads TGTGCCACCTGGGATAGGTCGCGGAAACTCTTT. Its translation: CATWDRSRKLF.

There are many counts of this clone. A far larger clone is one nucleotide away, so this likely arose from a read error. This same CDR3 is encoded by further DNA sequences in the sample. The V gene is TRGV9, the J gene TRGJ1 or TRGJ2. TCRdb carries no J gene annotation; the J gene was assigned here by matching the DNA with germline. The CDR3 is 15 residues long. Per germline, CDR1 GITISATS and CDR2 ISYDGTV (reference sequence). CDR3 in DNA: TGTGCCCTGTGGGAGGTTACTAGAACCTATTATAAGAAACTCTTT. It specifies CALWEVTRTYYKKLF.

This clone has at least ten counts. The rearrangement joins TRGV9 to TRGJ1 or TRGJ2. Germline values: CDR1 GITISATS, CDR2 ISYDGTV (reference sequence). J gave up 3 bases and V 2 bases, and 7 bases lay outside the gene matches. The CDR3 consists of 14 residues. This chain's CDR3 is CALWEETAYYKKLF. CDR3 coding DNA: TGTGCCTTGTGGGAGGAAACCGCTTATTATAAGAAACTCTTT.

The sample holds a few counts of this clone. It is likely a read error: a sequence one base away is far more abundant. Other nucleotide sequences in the sample specify the same CDR3. The gene calls are TRGV9 and TRGJ1 or TRGJ2. Germline matching of the DNA provided the J gene here, since TCRdb leaves it blank. The CDR3 spans 13 residues. Germline V lookup: CDR1 GITISATS, CDR2 ISYDGTV (reference sequence). V shed 0 bases and J 10 bases; nucleotides not matched to a gene: 9. The CDR3 coding sequence is TGTGCCTTGTGGGAGGTGCTCTTACGGAAGAAACTCTTT. The encoded protein is CALWEVLLRKKLF.

This clone has only a few counts. This DNA's translation and the protein TCRdb lists, from a much larger clone, do not match at residue 11, likely due to a read error; the protein shown is translated from the DNA. The chain couples TRGV2 to TRGJ1 or TRGJ2. The CDR3 has 14 amino acids. Germline CDR1 is EGSNGY and CDR2 is YDSYNSKV. The chain's CDR3 is CATWDGHVRYNKLF. For the CDR3, the DNA is TGTGCCACCTGGGACGGGCACGTAAGGTATAATAAACTCTTT.

This clone has at least ten counts. The J gene is TRGJ1 or TRGJ2, the V gene TRGV2. Here the J gene was assigned by germline matching of the DNA, as TCRdb has none. The CDR3 runs to 13 residues. CDR1 is EGSNGY, CDR2 YDSYNSKV, per germline. Trimming took 0 bases from V and 10 from J; bases not matched to a gene: 9. Here the CDR3 reads CATWDGPPLKKLF. The CDR3 bases are TGTGCCACCTGGGACGGGCCCCCCCTAAAGAAACTCTTT.

This clone was observed at least ten times. This sequence is one base from a far larger clone and is likely a read error. This sample also contains other DNA sequences that code for the same CDR3. V gene TRGV9 combines with J gene TRGJ1 or TRGJ2. CDR3 length equals 14 residues. V shed 1 base and J 2 bases; nucleotides not matched to a gene: 5. CDR1 and CDR2 from the germline V gene are GITISATS and ISYDGTV (reference sequence). CDR3 amino acids: CALWEVGHYYKKLF. In DNA, the CDR3 is TGTGCCTTGTGGGAGGTAGGACATTATTATAAGAAACTCTTT.

In its sample, this clone was seen a few times. TCRdb lists the protein of a much larger clone for this DNA, which differs at residue 8, so this is likely a read error; the protein given here is translated from the DNA itself. The identical CDR3 is also encoded by other nucleotide sequences in the sample. This rearrangement joins TRGV9 to TRGJP. In the absence of a J gene in TCRdb, the DNA was matched to germline to assign it here. CDR1 and CDR2 from the germline V gene are GITISATS and ISYDGTV (reference sequence). V was pared by 1 base and J by 5 bases, with 8 bases of the junction left unmatched. The length of the CDR3 is 18 residues. CDR3 nucleotides: TGTGCCTTGTGGGAGGTTCGAAGGGAAGAGTTGGGCAAAAAAATCAAGGTATTT. Protein: CALWEVRREELGKKIKVF.

In its sample, this clone was seen a few times. The TCRdb protein comes from a much larger clone and disagrees with this DNA's translation at residue 10, likely due to a read error; the protein given here is derived from the DNA. The rearrangement links TRGV2 to TRGJ1 or TRGJ2. Matching the DNA to germline supplied the J gene, which TCRdb does not give. The CDR3 sequence is 14 residues long. Germline V CDR1 and CDR2: EGSNGY, YDSYNSKV. Here the CDR3 DNA reads TGTGCCACCTGGGACGCTTCTTTTTATGATAAGAAACTCTTT. Protein product: CATWDASFYDKKLF.

This clone was observed at least ten times. The CDR3, as DNA: TGTGCCACCTGGGTCCGCGCCGGGTTTAAGAAACTCTTT. This gives the protein CATWVRAGFKKLF. The V call is TRGV3, the J call TRGJ1 or TRGJ2. The CDR3 totals 13 residues. Germline V gives CDR1 VTNTFY, CDR2 YDVSTARD (reference sequence). The junction had 13 bases not matched to a gene; V was cut back by 5 bases and J by 9 bases.

This clone was detected ten times or more. A read error is likely here: a far larger clone is one base away. The same CDR3 also results from other DNA sequences found in this sample. The chain uses TRGV9 and TRGJP. Germline loops: CDR1 GITISATS, CDR2 ISYDGTV (reference sequence). With V trimmed by 0 bases and J by 13 bases, 12 bases remained unmatched. The CDR3 is 17 residues long. The CDR3 nucleotides read TGTGCCTTGTGGGAGGTGCAAGGGGGGTTAGGCAAAAAAATCAAGGTATTT. Translated, it gives CALWEVQGGLGKKIKVF.

This clone was counted at least ten times. A read error is likely here: a far larger clone is one base away. The J gene is TRGJ1 or TRGJ2, the V gene TRGV4. The J gene was missing in TCRdb and was found by matching the end of the DNA to germline. The CDR3 runs 12 residues. Germline V gene lookup returns CDR1 EGSTGY and CDR2 YDSYTSSV. The CDR3 coding sequence is TGCGCCACCTGGATCTATTGGGATAAGAAACTCTTT. As protein: CATWIYWDKKLF.

This clone was counted many times. The chain carries TRGV3 and TRGJ1 or TRGJ2. The V segment lost 0 bases and the J segment 3 bases; nucleotides outside the gene matches: 11. The CDR3 spans 16 residues. Germline V gene sequence: CDR1 VTNTFY, CDR2 YDVSTARD (reference sequence). CDR3 amino acids: CATWDRRGNGYYKKLF. The DNA of the CDR3 is TGTGCCACCTGGGACAGGCGTGGAAATGGTTATTATAAGAAACTCTTT.

This clone was counted many times. TCRdb records a much larger clone's protein for this DNA, with a difference at residue 5 that likely arises from a read error; the protein given is the translation of the DNA. The gene calls are TRGV9 and TRGJ1 or TRGJ2. Germline V gene sequence: CDR1 GITISATS, CDR2 ISYDGTV (reference sequence). The CDR3 extends over 14 amino acids. The CDR3 spells CALWGVRFYYKKLF. DNA of the CDR3: TGTGCCTTGTGGGGGGTGCGTTTTTATTATAAGAAACTCTTT.